The rows below give T cell receptor beta chains drawn from one sample of a study of blood T cells in healthy people across ages. MiXCR was run by TCRdb on the 5' RACE reads, yielding one entry per CDR3 protein. Found here are 1.6 million or so distinct CDR3 sequences, almost 35% of them singletons; the top ten hold about 11%. Material: blood. The receptors shown here come from a woman aged 30 to 39 in good health. CDR3s include the opening cysteine and the closing phenylalanine or tryptophan. D genes are given only for firm matches. Size values are once, few and many counts, or a class for expanded clones, and some rows have none.

j_call d_call clone_size v_call cdr3_aa cdr3_nt
TRBJ2-7 NA NA TRBV20-1 CSARTAGEQYF TGCAGTGCAAGGACCGCCGGCGAGCAGTACTTC
TRBJ2-3 NA few TRBV5-1 CASSPVSSTDTQYF TGCGCCAGCAGCCCCGTGTCTAGCACAGATACGCAGTATTTT
TRBJ2-2 TRBD2 NA TRBV11-2 CASSLGLAGLNTGELFF TGTGCCAGCAGCCTTGGACTAGCGGGCCTGAACACCGGGGAGCTGTTTTTT
TRBJ2-1 NA few TRBV20-1 CSAKLSHEQFF TGCAGTGCTAAACTAAGCCATGAGCAGTTCTTC
TRBJ2-7 NA NA TRBV10-3 CAIRANSVYEQYF TGTGCCATCAGGGCGAACAGTGTCTACGAGCAGTACTTC
TRBJ2-7 TRBD2 NA TRBV20-1 CSAKRGPPYEQYF TGCAGTGCTAAGCGGGGGCCCCCCTACGAGCAGTACTTC
TRBJ2-3 NA few TRBV7-3 CASSLTPGETDTQYF TGTGCCAGCAGCTTAACCCCGGGAGAAACAGATACGCAGTATTTT
TRBJ1-1 TRBD1 few TRBV27 CASSTDRDPNTEAFF TGTGCCAGCAGTACCGACAGGGACCCGAACACTGAAGCTTTCTTT
TRBJ1-5 NA few TRBV21-1 CASSKGGYPGRQPRHF TGTGCCAGCAGCAAAGGAGGCTACCCAGGTCGGCAGCCCCGGCATTTT
TRBJ1-5 NA few TRBV3-1 CASSQDGGQPQHF TGTGCCAGCAGCCAAGATGGGGGGCAGCCCCAGCATTTT
TRBJ2-5 TRBD2 NA TRBV3-1 CASSQATSGRLETQYF TGTGCCAGCAGCCAAGCGACTAGCGGGAGGTTGGAGACCCAGTACTTC
TRBJ1-4 TRBD1 NA TRBV10-3 CAISEMRTGGWGNEKLFF TGTGCCATCAGTGAGATGAGGACAGGGGGCTGGGGTAATGAAAAACTGTTTTTT
TRBJ2-7 TRBD2 NA TRBV27 CASSLGGGLAGSYEQYF TGTGCCAGCAGTTTAGGCGGTGGACTAGCGGGAAGCTACGAGCAGTACTTC
TRBJ2-3 NA NA TRBV9 CASSGGPYTQYF TGTGCCAGCAGCGGAGGGCCCTATACGCAGTATTTT
TRBJ2-5 NA NA TRBV7-9 CASSLVALTVETQYF TGTGCCAGCAGCTTAGTAGCTCTGACCGTGGAGACCCAGTACTTC
TRBJ2-3 TRBD2 few TRBV5-1 CASRLAGDRTDTQYF TGCGCCAGCAGACTAGCGGGAGATCGTACAGATACGCAGTATTTT
TRBJ1-1 NA NA TRBV10-2 CASGPGTNIEAFF TGCGCCAGCGGTCCAGGGACGAACATTGAAGCTTTCTTT
TRBJ2-3 TRBD2 few TRBV3-1 CASSYGTSGGWDTQYF TGTGCCAGCAGCTACGGGACCAGCGGGGGATGGGATACGCAGTATTTT
TRBJ2-5 NA many TRBV7-2 CASSLALGTLREETQYF TGTGCCAGCAGCTTAGCCCTGGGAACACTAAGGGAAGAGACCCAGTACTTC
TRBJ2-6 NA NA TRBV2 CASSTFAGANVLTF TGTGCCAGCAGTACCTTCGCCGGGGCCAACGTCCTGACTTTC
TRBJ2-3 TRBD2 few TRBV20-1 CSATAGGVDTQYF TGCAGTGCTACCGCGGGGGGGGTAGATACGCAGTATTTT
TRBJ2-3 TRBD2 NA TRBV6-1 CASSEVTSHGLAGGPTDTQYF TGTGCCAGCAGTGAAGTCACCTCGCACGGACTAGCGGGGGGGCCCACAGATACGCAGTATTTT
TRBJ1-2 NA NA TRBV3-1 CASSQKGSYGYTF TGTGCCAGCAGCCAAAAGGGTAGCTATGGCTACACCTTC
TRBJ2-2 NA NA TRBV6-6 CASSGAQGRTGELFF TGTGCCAGCAGTGGCGCCCAGGGTCGTACCGGGGAGCTGTTTTTT
TRBJ2-5 TRBD1 NA TRBV5-1 CASSARQGARETQYF TGCGCCAGCAGCGCCAGACAGGGGGCAAGGGAGACCCAGTACTTC
TRBJ2-2 NA once TRBV7-9 CASSRFLGRRGTGELFF TGTGCCAGCAGCCGTTTTTTGGGCCGGAGGGGCACCGGGGAGCTGTTTTTT
TRBJ2-3 TRBD2 NA TRBV7-3 CASSVLAAPTDTQYF TGTGCCAGCAGCGTTCTAGCGGCCCCGACAGATACGCAGTATTTT
TRBJ1-5 NA NA TRBV2 CASSDGYRVGEPQHF TGTGCCAGCAGTGATGGTTACAGGGTAGGGGAGCCCCAGCATTTT
TRBJ2-7 NA few TRBV9 CASSASGTAYEQYF TGTGCCAGCAGCGCTTCCGGGACTGCCTACGAGCAGTACTTC
TRBJ2-5 NA NA TRBV20-1 CSASSTGSKYQETQYF TGCAGTGCTAGCTCGACAGGTTCTAAGTACCAAGAGACCCAGTACTTC
TRBJ2-3 NA few TRBV20-1 CSARPGTPFTDTQYF TGCAGTGCTAGACCCGGGACTCCGTTCACAGATACGCAGTATTTT
TRBJ2-5 NA NA TRBV3-1 CASSPTIYSQETQYF TGTGCCAGCAGCCCGACTATATATTCTCAAGAGACCCAGTACTTC
TRBJ2-3 TRBD2 NA TRBV4-1 CASSQWGLAGAISTDTQYF TGCGCCAGCAGCCAATGGGGACTAGCGGGGGCGATTAGCACAGATACGCAGTATTTT
TRBJ2-7 NA few TRBV5-1 CASSLVGGDSTYEQYF TGCGCCAGCAGCTTGGTGGGAGGAGACAGCACCTACGAGCAGTACTTC
TRBJ1-5 NA NA TRBV6-6 CASSYLGEVNQPQHF TGTGCCAGCAGTTACCTCGGTGAGGTCAATCAGCCCCAGCATTTT
TRBJ2-5 TRBD2 NA TRBV5-1 CASSSGLAGAGETQYF TGCGCCAGCAGCTCAGGACTAGCGGGGGCGGGGGAGACCCAGTACTTC
TRBJ1-1 NA few TRBV11-2 CASTLNGGANTEAFF TGTGCCAGCACCTTGAATGGGGGCGCGAACACTGAAGCTTTCTTT
TRBJ2-7 NA NA TRBV6-2/TRBV6-3 CASRLRSRTSSYEQYF TGTGCCAGCAGGCTCAGAAGCAGGACCAGCTCCTACGAGCAGTACTTC
TRBJ2-7 NA few TRBV11-2 CASSPGMGGEQYF TGTGCCAGCAGCCCCGGAATGGGCGGCGAGCAGTACTTC
TRBJ2-5 NA NA TRBV15 CTTSRDQSRGGGQTQYF TGTACCACCAGCAGAGATCAGAGTAGGGGGGGCGGGCAGACCCAGTACTTC
TRBJ2-7 TRBD2 many TRBV7-9 CASSLPSGGPYEQYF TGTGCCAGCAGCTTACCGTCGGGAGGCCCCTACGAGCAGTACTTC
TRBJ2-2 TRBD1 NA TRBV20-1 CSALRTGNTGELFF TGCAGTGCCCTCAGGACAGGGAACACCGGGGAGCTGTTTTTT
TRBJ2-6 TRBD2 few TRBV10-3 CAISDFSSGRAAGANVLTF TGTGCCATCAGTGATTTTTCTAGCGGGAGGGCCGCTGGGGCCAACGTCCTGACTTTC
TRBJ2-1 NA few TRBV10-3 CAIRVDDGSNEQFF TGTGCCATCAGGGTCGACGATGGATCTAATGAGCAGTTCTTC
TRBJ2-3 TRBD2 few TRBV20-1 CSAPAGLAGIDTQYF TGCAGTGCTCCTGCGGGACTAGCGGGGATAGATACGCAGTATTTT
TRBJ2-7 TRBD1 NA TRBV20-1 CSARDLWDRGANEQYF TGCAGTGCTAGAGATCTGTGGGACAGGGGGGCGAACGAGCAGTACTTC
TRBJ1-1 NA few TRBV5-1 CASSLASASNTEAFF TGCGCCAGCAGCTTGGCCAGCGCATCGAACACTGAAGCTTTCTTT
TRBJ2-3 TRBD1 NA TRBV7-9 CASSLGSGGKDTQYF TGTGCCAGCAGCTTAGGATCAGGGGGCAAAGATACGCAGTATTTT
TRBJ1-1 NA few TRBV9 CASSSLGGGQEAFF TGTGCCAGCAGTAGTCTCGGTGGCGGTCAAGAAGCTTTCTTT
TRBJ2-5 TRBD2 few TRBV5-1 CASSPGTSGDLQETQYF TGCGCCAGCAGCCCTGGGACTAGCGGGGACCTCCAAGAGACCCAGTACTTC
TRBJ1-6 NA NA TRBV4-1 CASSQERVGSYNSPLHF TGCGCCAGCAGCCAAGAAAGAGTGGGGTCCTATAATTCACCCCTCCACTTT
TRBJ1-2 TRBD1 few TRBV27 CASSLSGTGVAYGYTF TGTGCCAGCAGTTTATCAGGGACAGGGGTCGCCTATGGCTACACCTTC
TRBJ2-3 NA many TRBV10-3 CAISERGRDTDTQYF TGTGCCATCAGTGAAAGGGGGAGAGACACAGATACGCAGTATTTT
TRBJ2-7 TRBD1 few TRBV20-1 CSARDRQGVNEQYF TGCAGTGCTAGAGATCGACAGGGGGTAAACGAGCAGTACTTC
TRBJ2-1 TRBD1 NA TRBV24-1 CATSDPGQGYNEQFF TGTGCCACCAGTGACCCGGGACAGGGATACAATGAGCAGTTCTTC
TRBJ2-3 TRBD2 many TRBV4-1 CASSQTPGLAGRGTDTQYF TGCGCCAGCAGCCAAACCCCGGGACTAGCGGGGAGGGGCACAGATACGCAGTATTTT
TRBJ2-1 TRBD2 NA TRBV27 CASSLSGSRSYNEQFF TGTGCCAGCAGTCTTAGCGGGAGTAGGTCCTACAATGAGCAGTTCTTC
TRBJ2-7 TRBD1 once TRBV27 CASSVTGRVCEQYF TGTGCCAGCAGTGTGACAGGGAGAGTCTGCGAGCAGTACTTC